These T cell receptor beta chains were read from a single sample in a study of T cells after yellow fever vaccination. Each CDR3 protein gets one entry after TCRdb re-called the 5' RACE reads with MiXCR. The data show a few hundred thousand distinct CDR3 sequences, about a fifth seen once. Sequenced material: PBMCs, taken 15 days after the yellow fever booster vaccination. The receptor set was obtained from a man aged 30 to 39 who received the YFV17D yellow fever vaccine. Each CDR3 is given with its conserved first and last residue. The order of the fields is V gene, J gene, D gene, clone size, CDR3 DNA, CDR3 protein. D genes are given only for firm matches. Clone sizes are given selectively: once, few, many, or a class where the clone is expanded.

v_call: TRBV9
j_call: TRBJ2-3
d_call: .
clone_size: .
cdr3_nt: TGTGCCAGCAGCCCTGGACTGGTGGAGGGGCAGTATTTT
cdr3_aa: CASSPGLVEGQYF

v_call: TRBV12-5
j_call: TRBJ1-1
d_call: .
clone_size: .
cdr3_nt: TGTGCTAGTGGGTCGGACAGAATGAACACTGAAGCTTTCTTT
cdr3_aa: CASGSDRMNTEAFF

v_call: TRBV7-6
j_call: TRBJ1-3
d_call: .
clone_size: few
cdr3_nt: TGTGCCAGCAGCCGAGGTGCGGGGGTTGGAAACACCATATATTTT
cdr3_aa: CASSRGAGVGNTIYF

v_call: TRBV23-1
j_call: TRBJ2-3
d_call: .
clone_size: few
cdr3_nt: TGCGCCACGATTTCTTCCAACACAGATACGCAGTATTTT
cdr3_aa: CATISSNTDTQYF

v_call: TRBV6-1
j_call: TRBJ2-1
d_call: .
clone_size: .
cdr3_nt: TGTGCCAGCAGGAACGGGCCCTCAAATGAGCAGTTCTTC
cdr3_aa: CASRNGPSNEQFF

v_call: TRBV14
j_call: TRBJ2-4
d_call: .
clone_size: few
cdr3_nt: TGTGCCAGCAGCCAAGGGACCAGGCAGTACTTC
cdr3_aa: CASSQGTRQYF

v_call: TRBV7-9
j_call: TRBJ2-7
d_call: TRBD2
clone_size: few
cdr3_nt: TGTGCCAGCAGCTTAGGCGGGGGGAGGAGCGAGCAGTACTTC
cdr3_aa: CASSLGGGRSEQYF

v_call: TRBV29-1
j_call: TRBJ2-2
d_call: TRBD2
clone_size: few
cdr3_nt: TGCAGCGTTACTAGCGGGAACACCGGGGAGCTGTTTTTT
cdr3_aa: CSVTSGNTGELFF

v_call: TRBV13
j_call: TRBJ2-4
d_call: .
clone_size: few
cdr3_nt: TGTGCCAGCAGCCGGACCAAAAACATTCAGTACTTC
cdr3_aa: CASSRTKNIQYF

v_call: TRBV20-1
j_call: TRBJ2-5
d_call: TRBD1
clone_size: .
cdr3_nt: TGCAGTGCTACTTCCGGGACAGGGGGGTTAGAGACCCAGTACTTC
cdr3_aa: CSATSGTGGLETQYF

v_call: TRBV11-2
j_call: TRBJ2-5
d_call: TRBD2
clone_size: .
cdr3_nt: TGTGCCAGCAGCTTACCACCCGGGACTAGCGGGGTAGGGGGTGAGACCCAGTACTTC
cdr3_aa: CASSLPPGTSGVGGETQYF

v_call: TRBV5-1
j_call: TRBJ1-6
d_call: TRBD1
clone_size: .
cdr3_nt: TGCGCCAGCAGCTTGGTAATACAGGGGGCAGGATCACCCCTCCACTTT
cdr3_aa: CASSLVIQGAGSPLHF

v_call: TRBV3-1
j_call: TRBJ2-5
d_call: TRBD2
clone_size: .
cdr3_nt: TGTGCCAGCAGACTTAGCGGGAGGCCAGAGACCCAGTACTTC
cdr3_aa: CASRLSGRPETQYF

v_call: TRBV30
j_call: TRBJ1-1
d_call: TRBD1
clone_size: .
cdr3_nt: TGTGCCTGGAGCAGGGGGCGCGGAGCTTTCTTT
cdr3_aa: CAWSRGRGAFF

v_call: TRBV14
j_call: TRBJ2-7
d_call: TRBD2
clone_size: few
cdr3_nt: TGTGCCAGCAGCCAACCGGGACTAGCATCCTACGAGCAGTACTTC
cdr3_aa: CASSQPGLASYEQYF

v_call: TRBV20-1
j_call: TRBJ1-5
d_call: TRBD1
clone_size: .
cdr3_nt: TGCAGTGCCCGACAGGGTAGCGTTCAGCCCCAGCATTTT
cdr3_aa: CSARQGSVQPQHF

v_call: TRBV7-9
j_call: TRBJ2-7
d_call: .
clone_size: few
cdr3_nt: TGTGCCAGCAGCTCAGCCTCGTACGAGCAGTACTTC
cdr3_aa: CASSSASYEQYF

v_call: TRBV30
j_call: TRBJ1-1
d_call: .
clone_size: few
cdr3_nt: TGTGCCTGGAGTGACGCCAGGGGAGCTTTCTTT
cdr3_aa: CAWSDARGAFF

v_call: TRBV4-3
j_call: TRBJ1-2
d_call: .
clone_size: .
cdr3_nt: TGCGCCAGCAGCCAAGTAGTAGGCATCTATGGCTACACCTTC
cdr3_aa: CASSQVVGIYGYTF

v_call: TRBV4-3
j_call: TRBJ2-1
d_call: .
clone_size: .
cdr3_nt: TGCGCCAGCAGCCAAGATATTATTGGCTCCTACAATGAGCAGTTCTTC
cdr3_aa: CASSQDIIGSYNEQFF

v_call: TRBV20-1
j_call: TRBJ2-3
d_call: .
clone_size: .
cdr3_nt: TGCAGTGCTAGCCCTATAGGGGGGACGGGGATCACAGATACGCAGTATTTT
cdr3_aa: CSASPIGGTGITDTQYF

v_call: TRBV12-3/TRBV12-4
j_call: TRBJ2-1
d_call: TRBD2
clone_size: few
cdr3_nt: TGTGCCAGCAGGAAAGGACTAGTTGCCTACAATGAGCAGTTCTTC
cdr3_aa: CASRKGLVAYNEQFF

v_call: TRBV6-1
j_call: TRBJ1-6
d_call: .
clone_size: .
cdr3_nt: TGTGCCAGCCAGGGGCAGATAAATTCACCCCTCCACTTT
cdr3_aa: CASQGQINSPLHF

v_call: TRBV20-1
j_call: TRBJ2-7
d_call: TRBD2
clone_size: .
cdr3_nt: TGCAGTGCCAATTTTAAGCGGGAGGGCCTAAGGCAGTACTTC
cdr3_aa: CSANFKREGLRQYF

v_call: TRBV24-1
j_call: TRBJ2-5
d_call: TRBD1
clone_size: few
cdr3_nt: TGTGCCACCAGTGATCACAGGGGGGAGACCCAGTACTTC
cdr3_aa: CATSDHRGETQYF

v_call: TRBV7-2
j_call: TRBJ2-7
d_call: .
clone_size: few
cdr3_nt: TGTGCCAGCAGCGTTGGACCGGGTTTCTCCGAGCAGTACTTC
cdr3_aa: CASSVGPGFSEQYF

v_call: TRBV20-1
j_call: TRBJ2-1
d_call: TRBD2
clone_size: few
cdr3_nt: TGCAGTGCTAGGACTAGCGGGCCCTACAATGAGCAGTTCTTC
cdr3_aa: CSARTSGPYNEQFF

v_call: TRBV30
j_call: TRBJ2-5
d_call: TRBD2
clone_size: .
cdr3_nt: TGTGCCTGGAGTGTCGGGGGGGCCCAGTACTTC
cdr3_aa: CAWSVGGAQYF

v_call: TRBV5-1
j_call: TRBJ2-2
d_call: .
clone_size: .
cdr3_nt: TGCGCCAGCAGCTTGGGGTCCTTGGGGAGCGGAGTCGCCGCGAACACCGGGGAGCTGTTTTTT
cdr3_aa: CASSLGSLGSGVAANTGELFF

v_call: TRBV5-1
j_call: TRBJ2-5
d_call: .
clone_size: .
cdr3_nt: TGCGCCAGTACCCCCGGGACTGCAGAGACCCAGTACTTC
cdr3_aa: CASTPGTAETQYF

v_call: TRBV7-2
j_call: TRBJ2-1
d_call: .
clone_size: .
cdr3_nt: TGTGCCAGCAGCTTAATGCAGTCCTACAATGAGCAGTTCTTC
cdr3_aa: CASSLMQSYNEQFF

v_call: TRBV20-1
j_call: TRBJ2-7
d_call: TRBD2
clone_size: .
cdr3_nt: TGCAGTGCTGGGTTTAGCGGGAGCACCTACGAGCAGTACTTC
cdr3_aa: CSAGFSGSTYEQYF

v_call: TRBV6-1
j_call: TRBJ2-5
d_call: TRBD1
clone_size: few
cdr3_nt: TGTGCCAGCGGGACAGGGGGCATGGAGACCCAGTACTTC
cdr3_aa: CASGTGGMETQYF

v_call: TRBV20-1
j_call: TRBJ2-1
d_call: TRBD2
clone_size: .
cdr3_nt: TGCAGTGCTAGAATATCGGGACTAGACTACAATGAGCAGTTCTTC
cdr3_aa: CSARISGLDYNEQFF

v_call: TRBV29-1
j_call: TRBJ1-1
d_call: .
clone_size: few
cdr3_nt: TGCAGCGTGGAGGGGAAGAAGGCTGAAGCTTTCTTT
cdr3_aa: CSVEGKKAEAFF

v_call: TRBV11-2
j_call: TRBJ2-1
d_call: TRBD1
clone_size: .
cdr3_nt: TGTGCCAGCAGCATCGGGACAGGGCTCGACAATGAGCAGTTCTTC
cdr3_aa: CASSIGTGLDNEQFF

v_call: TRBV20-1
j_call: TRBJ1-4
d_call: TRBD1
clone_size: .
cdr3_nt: TGCAGTGCCCTCCGCAGGGGGGACGAAAAACTGTTTTTT
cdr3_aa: CSALRRGDEKLFF

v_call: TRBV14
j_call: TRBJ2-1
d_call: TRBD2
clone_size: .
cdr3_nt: TGTGCCAGCAGCGCCCGAGCGGGGCGCTCCTACAATGAGCAGTTCTTC
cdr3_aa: CASSARAGRSYNEQFF

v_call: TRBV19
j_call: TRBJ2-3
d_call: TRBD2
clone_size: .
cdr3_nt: TGTGCCAGTAGTCCACTAGCTCAGACTAGCGTTGATACGCAGTATTTT
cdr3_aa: CASSPLAQTSVDTQYF

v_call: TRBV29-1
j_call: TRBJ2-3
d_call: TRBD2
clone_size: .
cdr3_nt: TGCAGCTTTCGGACTAGCATGTCCGCAGATACGCAGTATTTT
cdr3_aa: CSFRTSMSADTQYF

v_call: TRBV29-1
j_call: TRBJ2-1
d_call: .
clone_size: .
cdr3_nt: TGCAGCGTTGACAGCTCCTACAATGAGCAGTTCTTC
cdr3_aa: CSVDSSYNEQFF

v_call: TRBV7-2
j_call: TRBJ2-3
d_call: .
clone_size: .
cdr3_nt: TGTGCCAGCAGCCTAGATAGGAGGTCCGGAGATACGCAGTATTTT
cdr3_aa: CASSLDRRSGDTQYF

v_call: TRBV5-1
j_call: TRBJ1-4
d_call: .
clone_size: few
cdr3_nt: TGCGCCAGCAGCTTGGACAGGAATAATGAAAAACTGTTTTTT
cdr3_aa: CASSLDRNNEKLFF

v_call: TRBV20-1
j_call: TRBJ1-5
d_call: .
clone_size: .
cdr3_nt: TGCAGTGCTGTACCGCCGGGGGGGAATCAGCCCCAGCATTTT
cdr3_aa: CSAVPPGGNQPQHF

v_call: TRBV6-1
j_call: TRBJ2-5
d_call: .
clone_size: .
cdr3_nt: TGTGCCAGCAGTGTAATCGGCGCTGGGGAAGAGACCCAGTACTTC
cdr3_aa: CASSVIGAGEETQYF

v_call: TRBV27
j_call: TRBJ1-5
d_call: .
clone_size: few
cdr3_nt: TGTGCCAGCAGTATAGGGGGGGCCGGTCAGCCCCAGCATTTT
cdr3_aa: CASSIGGAGQPQHF

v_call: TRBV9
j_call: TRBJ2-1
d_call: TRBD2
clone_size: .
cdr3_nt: TGTGCCAGCAGCGTCCTGACTAGCCGGGGGTCCAATGAGCAGTTCTTC
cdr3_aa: CASSVLTSRGSNEQFF

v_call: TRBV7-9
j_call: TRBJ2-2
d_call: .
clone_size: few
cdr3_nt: TGTGCCAGCAGCCCCAGCCGGGGGTCCGGGGAGCTGTTTTTT
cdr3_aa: CASSPSRGSGELFF

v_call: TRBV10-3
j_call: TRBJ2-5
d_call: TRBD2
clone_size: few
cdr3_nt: TGTGCCATCAGTGAGCTACTAGCGGGAGGTCCGGGGGAGACCCAGTACTTC
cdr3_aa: CAISELLAGGPGETQYF

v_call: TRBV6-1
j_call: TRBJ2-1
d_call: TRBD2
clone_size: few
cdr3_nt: TGTGCCAGCTGGACTAGCGCGGGAGGGTATGAGCAGTTCTTC
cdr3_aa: CASWTSAGGYEQFF

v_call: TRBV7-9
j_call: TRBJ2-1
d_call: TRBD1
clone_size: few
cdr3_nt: TGTGCCAGCAGCCAACTAGGGACAGGTGGCAGGAATGAGCAGTTCTTC
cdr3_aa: CASSQLGTGGRNEQFF

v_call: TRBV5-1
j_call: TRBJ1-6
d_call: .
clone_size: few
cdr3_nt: TGCGCCAGCAGCTTCGCCCGACATAATTCACCCCTCCACTTT
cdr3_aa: CASSFARHNSPLHF

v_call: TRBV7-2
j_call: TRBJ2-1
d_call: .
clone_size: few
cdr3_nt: TGTGCCGGCGGGTGGAATGAGCAGTTCTTC
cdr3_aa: CAGGWNEQFF

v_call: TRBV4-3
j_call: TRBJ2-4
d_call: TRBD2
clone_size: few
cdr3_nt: TGCGCCAGCAGCCAAGATGGCGGGAGGGACAAAAACATTCAGTACTTC
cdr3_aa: CASSQDGGRDKNIQYF

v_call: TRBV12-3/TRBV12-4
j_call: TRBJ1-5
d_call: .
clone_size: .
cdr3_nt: TGTGCCAGCAGGCTCGACAGGTTGCAGCCCCAGCATTTT
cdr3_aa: CASRLDRLQPQHF

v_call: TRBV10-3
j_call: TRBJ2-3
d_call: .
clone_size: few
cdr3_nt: TGTGCCATCAGTCCTGCCGAGGCCCCAGATACGCAGTATTTT
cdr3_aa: CAISPAEAPDTQYF

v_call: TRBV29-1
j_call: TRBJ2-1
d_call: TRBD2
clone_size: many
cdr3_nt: TGCAGCGCAGTACTAGCGGGCTCCTACAATGAGCAGTTCTTC
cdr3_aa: CSAVLAGSYNEQFF

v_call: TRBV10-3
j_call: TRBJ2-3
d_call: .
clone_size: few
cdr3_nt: TGTGCCATCAGTGAGTCTGGGGCCCGCGCAGATACGCAGTATTTT
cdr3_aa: CAISESGARADTQYF

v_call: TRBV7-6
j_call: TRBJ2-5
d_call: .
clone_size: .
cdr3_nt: TGTGCCAGCAGCTTAGCGAAAAAGACCCAGTACTTC
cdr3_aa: CASSLAKKTQYF